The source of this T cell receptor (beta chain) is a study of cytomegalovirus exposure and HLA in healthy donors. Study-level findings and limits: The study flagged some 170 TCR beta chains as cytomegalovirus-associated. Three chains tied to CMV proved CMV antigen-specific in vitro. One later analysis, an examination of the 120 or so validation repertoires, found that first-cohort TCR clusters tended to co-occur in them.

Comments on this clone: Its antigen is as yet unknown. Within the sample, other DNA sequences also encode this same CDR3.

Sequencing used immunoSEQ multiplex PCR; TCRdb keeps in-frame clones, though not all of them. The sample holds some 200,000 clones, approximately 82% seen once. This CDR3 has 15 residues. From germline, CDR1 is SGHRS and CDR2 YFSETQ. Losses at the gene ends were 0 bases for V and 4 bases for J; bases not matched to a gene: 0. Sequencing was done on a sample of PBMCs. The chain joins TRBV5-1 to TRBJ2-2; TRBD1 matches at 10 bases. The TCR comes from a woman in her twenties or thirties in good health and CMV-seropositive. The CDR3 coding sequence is TGCGCCAGCAGCTTGGGACAGGGGGCCACCGGGGAGCTGTTTTTT. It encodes CASSLGQGATGELFF.